Detailed here is one T cell receptor beta chain. No antigen is known for it. The data belong to a study of stem cell transplantation in POMP-related autoinflammatory disease. Study at large: Hypothesis: faulty thymoproteasomes impair CD8+ T-cell selection, skewing TRB repertoires. Before transplant: CD4+ naive skewing, low CD8+ proportions, reduced cytokine secretion.

PRAID featured prominent immunodeficiency. The CDR3 has 15 residues. The V gene's germline CDR1 is SGHDT and CDR2 YYEEEE. Trimming at V came to 6 bases and at J to 2 bases, leaving 9 bases not matched to a gene. General study findings and limits: Fewer unique TRB V-J gene pairings were identified in patients with PRAID. PRAID patients trended toward lower TRB diversity and higher clonality in all analyzed T-cell subsets.

The protocol was immunoSEQ multiplex PCR, while the TCRdb copy is restricted to in-frame clones and leaves out a portion. Found here are 11,000 or so clones, about 88% of them singletons; the top ten hold about half. The chain uses TRBV5-6 and TRBJ1-1, with 8 bases fitting TRBD1. The specimen was CD8+ T cells from PBMCs, collected before stem cell transplantation. This clonotype was obtained from a human donor with POMP-related autoinflammation and immune dysregulation (PRAID). CDR3 DNA sequence: TGTGCCAGCAAAATTACAGCAGGGGGCAACACTGAAGCTTTCTTT. Protein product: CASKITAGGNTEAFF.